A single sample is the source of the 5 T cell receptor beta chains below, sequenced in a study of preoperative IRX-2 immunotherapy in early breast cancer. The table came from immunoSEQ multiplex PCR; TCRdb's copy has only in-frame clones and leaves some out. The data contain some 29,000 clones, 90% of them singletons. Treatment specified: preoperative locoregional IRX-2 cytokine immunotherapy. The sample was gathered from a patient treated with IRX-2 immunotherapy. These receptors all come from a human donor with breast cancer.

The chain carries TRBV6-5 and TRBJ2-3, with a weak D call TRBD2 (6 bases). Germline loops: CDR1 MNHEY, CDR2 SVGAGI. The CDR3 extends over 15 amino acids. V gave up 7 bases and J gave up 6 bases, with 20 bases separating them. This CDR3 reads CASTNGGTHMDTQYF. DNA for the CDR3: TGTGCCAGCACCAACGGGGGTACCCATATGGATACGCAGTATTTT.

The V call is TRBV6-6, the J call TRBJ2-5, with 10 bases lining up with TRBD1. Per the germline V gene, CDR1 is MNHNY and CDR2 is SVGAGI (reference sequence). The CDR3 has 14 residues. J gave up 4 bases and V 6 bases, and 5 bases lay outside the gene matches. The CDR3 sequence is CASSFRDRGETQYF. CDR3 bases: TGTGCCAGCAGCTTCCGGGACAGGGGAGAGACCCAGTACTTC.

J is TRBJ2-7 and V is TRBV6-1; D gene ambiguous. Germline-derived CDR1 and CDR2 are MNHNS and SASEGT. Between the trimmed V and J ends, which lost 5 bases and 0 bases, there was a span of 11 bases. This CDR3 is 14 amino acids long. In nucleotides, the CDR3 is TGTGCCAGCAGTCCCGGATCACTCTCCTACGAGCAGTACTTC. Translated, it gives CASSPGSLSYEQYF.

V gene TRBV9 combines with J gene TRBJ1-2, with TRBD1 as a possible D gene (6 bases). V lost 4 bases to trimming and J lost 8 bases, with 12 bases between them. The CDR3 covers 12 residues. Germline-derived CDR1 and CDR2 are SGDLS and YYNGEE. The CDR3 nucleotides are TGTGCCAGCAGCCGGGGAGGGGGAGGCTACACCTTC. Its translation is CASSRGGGGYTF.

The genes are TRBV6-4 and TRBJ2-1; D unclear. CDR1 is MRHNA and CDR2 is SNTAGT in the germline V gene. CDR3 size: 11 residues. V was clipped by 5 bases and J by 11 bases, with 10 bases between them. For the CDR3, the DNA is TGTGCCAGCAGTAACAGAGGTCAGCAGTTCTTC. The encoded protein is CASSNRGQQFF.